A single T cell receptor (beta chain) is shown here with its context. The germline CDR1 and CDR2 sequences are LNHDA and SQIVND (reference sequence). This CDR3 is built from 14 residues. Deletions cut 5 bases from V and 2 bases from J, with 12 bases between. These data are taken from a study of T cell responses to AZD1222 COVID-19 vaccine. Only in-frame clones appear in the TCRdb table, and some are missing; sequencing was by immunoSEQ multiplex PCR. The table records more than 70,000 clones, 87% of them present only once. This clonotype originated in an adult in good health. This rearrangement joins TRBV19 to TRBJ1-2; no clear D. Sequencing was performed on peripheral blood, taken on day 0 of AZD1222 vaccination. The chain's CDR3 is CASSPRGRNYGYTF. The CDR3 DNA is TGTGCCAGTAGTCCCCGGGGTCGAAACTATGGCTACACCTTC.